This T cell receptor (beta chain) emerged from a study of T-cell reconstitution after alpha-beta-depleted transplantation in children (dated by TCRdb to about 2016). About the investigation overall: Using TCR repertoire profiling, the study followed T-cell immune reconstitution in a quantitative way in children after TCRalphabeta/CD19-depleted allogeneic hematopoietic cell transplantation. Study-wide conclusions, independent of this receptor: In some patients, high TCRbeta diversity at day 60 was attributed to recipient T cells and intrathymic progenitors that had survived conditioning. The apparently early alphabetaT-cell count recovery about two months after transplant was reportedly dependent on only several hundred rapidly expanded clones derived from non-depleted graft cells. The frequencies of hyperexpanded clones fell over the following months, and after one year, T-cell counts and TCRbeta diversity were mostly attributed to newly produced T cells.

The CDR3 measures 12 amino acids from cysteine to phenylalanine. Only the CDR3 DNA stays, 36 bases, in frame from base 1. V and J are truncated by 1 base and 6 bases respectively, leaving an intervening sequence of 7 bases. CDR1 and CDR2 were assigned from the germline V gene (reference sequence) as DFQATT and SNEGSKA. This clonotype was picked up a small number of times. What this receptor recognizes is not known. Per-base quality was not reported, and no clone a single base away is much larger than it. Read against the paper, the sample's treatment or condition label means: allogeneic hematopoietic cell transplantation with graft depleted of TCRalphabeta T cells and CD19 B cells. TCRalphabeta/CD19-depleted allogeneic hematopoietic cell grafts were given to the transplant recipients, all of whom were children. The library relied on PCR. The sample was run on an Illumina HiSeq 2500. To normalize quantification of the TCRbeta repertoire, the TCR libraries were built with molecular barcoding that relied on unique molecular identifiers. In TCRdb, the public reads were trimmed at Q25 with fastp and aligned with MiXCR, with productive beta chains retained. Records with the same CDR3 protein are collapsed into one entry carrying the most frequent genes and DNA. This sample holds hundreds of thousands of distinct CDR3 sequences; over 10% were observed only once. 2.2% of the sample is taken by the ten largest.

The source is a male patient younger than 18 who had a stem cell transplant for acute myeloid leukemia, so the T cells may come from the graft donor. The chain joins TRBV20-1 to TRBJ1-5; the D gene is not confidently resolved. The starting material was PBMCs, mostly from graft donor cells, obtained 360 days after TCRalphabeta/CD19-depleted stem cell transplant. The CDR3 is CSARVGFQPQHF. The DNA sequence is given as TGCAGTGCTAGAGTGGGGTTTCAGCCCCAGCATTTT.